The T cell receptor (beta chain) described here comes from a study of T-cell reconstitution after alpha-beta-depleted transplantation in children. With V trimmed by 1 base and J by 4 bases, 8 bases remained unmatched. CDR1 and CDR2 from the germline V gene are DFQATT and SNEGSKA (reference sequence). The CDR3 consists of 17 residues. TCRbeta library preparation incorporated unique molecular identifiers. TCRdb called the PCR reads again in MiXCR, with one record for every CDR3 protein. Here the sample spans 640,000 or so distinct CDR3 sequences, around a sixth being singletons. This clonotype was seen more than once but under ten times.

The sequence came from a human donor who donated a stem cell graft to a child with acute myeloid leukemia. The V call is TRBV20-1, the J call TRBJ1-6; 9 positions match TRBD1. The source material was PBMCs from the stem cell graft donor, sampled from the stem cell graft. CDR3 residues: CSARASGTGLYNSPLHF. The CDR3, as DNA: TGCAGTGCTAGAGCCTCCGGGACAGGGCTTTATAATTCACCCCTCCACTTT.